This entry features one T cell receptor beta chain sequence. Antigen: not known. This specimen belongs to a study of cytomegalovirus exposure and HLA in healthy donors. Study-level findings and limits: Later, an analysis showed that TCR beta chains associated with HLA were more clonally expanded than others that were equally common. Further analysis was carried out later, and it showed several of the most significant clusters appearing linked to common viral pathogens. The classifier, whose performance was assessed in both the original and validation cohorts, reportedly diagnosed cytomegalovirus status with high specificity and sensitivity.

PCR involved 60 Vbeta and 13 Jbeta primers. Produced via immunoSEQ multiplex PCR; TCRdb's table is partial and in-frame only. The profile shows 120,000 to 150,000 clones, around 80% of them singletons. V was cut by 2 bases and J by 4 bases, with 3 bases left in between. Germline loops: CDR1 MGHDK, CDR2 SYGVNS. This CDR3 comprises 12 residues. Specimen: PBMCs. This TCR came from a man between 25 and 39 years old in good health and CMV-seronegative. This chain connects TRBV25-1 to TRBJ1-3; D remains unclear. The CDR3 sequence is CASSERGNTIYF. The DNA for the CDR3 is TGTGCCAGCAGTGAACGGGGAAACACCATATATTTT. The variable domain in full, completed from reference TRBV25-1 and TRBJ1-3, reads EADIYQTPRYLVIGTGKKITLECSQTMGHDKMYWYQQDPGMELHLIHYSYGVNSTEKGDLSSESTVSRIRTEHFPLTLESARPSHTSQYLCASSERGNTIYFGEGSWLTVV.